Given below is one TCR beta chain in context. What it binds is not known. This sample is drawn from a study of graft-versus-host responses after intestinal transplantation. Background on the study: The transplants performed in recipients were multivisceral, liver-intestinal, or isolated intestinal. General study results and limits: The recipient marrow held GvH clones, and some of them showed up first in ileum or blood. Allografts of patients with graft-donor T cell macrochimerism showed high graft-versus-host to host-versus-graft clone ratios.

Sequencing used immunoSEQ multiplex PCR; TCRdb keeps in-frame clones, though not all of them. The sample holds around 100,000 clones, roughly 84% seen once. The clonotype originates from a human donor who received an intestinal transplant. The material sequenced was unstimulated CD4+ T cells sorted from spleen or lymph node cells, taken before intestinal transplant.

CDR3 residues: CASRRTNGELFF. The CDR3 nucleotides read TGTGCCAGCAGACGGACAAACGGGGAGCTGTTTTTT. J is TRBJ2-2 and V is TRBV6-5; perhaps TRBD1 as D (5 bases). The CDR3 consists of 12 residues. Germline V gene lookup returns CDR1 MNHEY and CDR2 SVGAGI. Trimming stripped 6 bases from V and 7 bases from J, with 9 bases between.